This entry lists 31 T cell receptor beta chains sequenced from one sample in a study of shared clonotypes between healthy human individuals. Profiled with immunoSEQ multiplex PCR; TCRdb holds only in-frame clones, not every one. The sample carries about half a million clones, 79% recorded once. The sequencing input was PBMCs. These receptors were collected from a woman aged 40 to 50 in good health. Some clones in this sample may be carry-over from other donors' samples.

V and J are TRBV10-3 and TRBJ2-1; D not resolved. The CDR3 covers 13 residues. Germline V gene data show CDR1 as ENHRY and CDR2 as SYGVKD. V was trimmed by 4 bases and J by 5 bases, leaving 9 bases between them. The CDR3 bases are TGTGCCATCAGTGTCCCAGGAAACAATGAGCAGTTCTTC. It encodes CAISVPGNNEQFF.

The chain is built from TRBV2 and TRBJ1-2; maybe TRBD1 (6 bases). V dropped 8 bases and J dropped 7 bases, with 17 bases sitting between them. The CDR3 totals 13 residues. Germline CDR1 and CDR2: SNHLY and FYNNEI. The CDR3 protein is CASGLSGARGYTF. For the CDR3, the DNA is TGTGCCAGCGGACTTTCAGGGGCGCGTGGCTACACCTTC.

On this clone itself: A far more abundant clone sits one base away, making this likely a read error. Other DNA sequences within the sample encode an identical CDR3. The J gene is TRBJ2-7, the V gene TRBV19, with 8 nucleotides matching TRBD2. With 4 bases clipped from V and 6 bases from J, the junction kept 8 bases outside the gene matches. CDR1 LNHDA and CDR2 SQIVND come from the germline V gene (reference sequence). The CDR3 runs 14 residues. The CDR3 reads CASSTPGLAAEQYF. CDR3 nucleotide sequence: TGTGCCAGTAGTACCCCAGGACTAGCAGCCGAGCAGTACTTC.

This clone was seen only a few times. As DNA, the CDR3 is TGTGCCAGCAGCCCCAACAGGGGGCGAGGGAATGAGCAGTTCTTC. Amino acid sequence: CASSPNRGRGNEQFF. V usage is TRBV7-8 and J usage is TRBJ2-1; 9 bases fit TRBD1. V was pared by 5 bases and J by 7 bases, with 9 bases of the junction left unmatched. This CDR3 contains 15 residues. The germline CDR1 and CDR2 sequences are SGHVS and FQNEAQ. Filled out from reference TRBV7-8 and TRBJ2-1, the complete variable domain reads GAGVSQSPRYKVAKRGQDVALRCDPISGHVSLFWYQQALGQGPEFLTYFQNEAQLDKSGLPSDRFFAERPEGSVSTLKIQRTQQEDSAVYLCASSPNRGRGNEQFFGPGTRLTVL.

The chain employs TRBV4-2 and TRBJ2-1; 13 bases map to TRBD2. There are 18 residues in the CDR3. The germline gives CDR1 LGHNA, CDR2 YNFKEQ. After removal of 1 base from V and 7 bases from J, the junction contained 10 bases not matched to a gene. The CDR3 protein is CASSQGYRTSGSWNEQFF. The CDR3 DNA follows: TGTGCCAGCAGCCAAGGGTACAGGACTAGCGGGAGTTGGAATGAGCAGTTCTTC.

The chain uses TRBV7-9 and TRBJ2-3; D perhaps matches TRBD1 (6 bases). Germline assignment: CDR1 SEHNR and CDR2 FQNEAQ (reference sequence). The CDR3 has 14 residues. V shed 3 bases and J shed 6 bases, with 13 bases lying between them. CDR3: CASSLDRWGDTQYF. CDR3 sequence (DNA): TGTGCCAGCAGCTTGGACAGATGGGGGGATACGCAGTATTTT. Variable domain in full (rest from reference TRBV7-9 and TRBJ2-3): DTGVSQNPRHKITKRGQNVTFRCDPISEHNRLYWYRQTLGQGPEFLTYFQNEAQLEKSRLLSDRFSAERPKGSFSTLEIQRTEQGDSAMYLCASSLDRWGDTQYFGPGTRLTVL.

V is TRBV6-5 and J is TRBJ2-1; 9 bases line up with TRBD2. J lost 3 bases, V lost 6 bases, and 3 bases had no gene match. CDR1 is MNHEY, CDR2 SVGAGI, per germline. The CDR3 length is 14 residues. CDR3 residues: CASSLAGDYNEQFF. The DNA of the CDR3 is TGTGCCAGCAGCTTAGCGGGAGACTACAATGAGCAGTTCTTC.

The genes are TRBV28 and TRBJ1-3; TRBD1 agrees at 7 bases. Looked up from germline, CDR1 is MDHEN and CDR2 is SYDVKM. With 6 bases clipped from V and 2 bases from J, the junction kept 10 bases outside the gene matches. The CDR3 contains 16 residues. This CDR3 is CASRYTGAYPGNTIYF. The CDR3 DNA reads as TGTGCCAGCAGGTACACAGGGGCTTATCCTGGAAACACCATATATTTT.

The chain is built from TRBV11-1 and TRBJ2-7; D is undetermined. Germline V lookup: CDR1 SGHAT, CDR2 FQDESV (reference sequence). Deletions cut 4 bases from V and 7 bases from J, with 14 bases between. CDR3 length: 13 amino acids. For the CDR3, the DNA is TGTGCCAGCAGCTCAGCAGATTTCTCAGAGCAGTACTTC. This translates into CASSSADFSEQYF.

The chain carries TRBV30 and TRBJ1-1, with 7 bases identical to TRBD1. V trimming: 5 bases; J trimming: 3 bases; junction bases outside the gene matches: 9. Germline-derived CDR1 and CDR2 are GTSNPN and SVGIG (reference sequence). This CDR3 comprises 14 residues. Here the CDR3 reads CAWHRRGPDTEAFF. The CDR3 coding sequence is TGTGCCTGGCACAGAAGGGGGCCGGACACTGAAGCTTTCTTT.

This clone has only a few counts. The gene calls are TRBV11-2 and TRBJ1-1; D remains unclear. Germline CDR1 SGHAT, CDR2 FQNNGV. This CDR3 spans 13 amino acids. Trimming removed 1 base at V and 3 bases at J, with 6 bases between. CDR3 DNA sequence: TGTGCCAGCAGCTTAGGAGTTTACACTGAAGCTTTCTTT. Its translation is CASSLGVYTEAFF.

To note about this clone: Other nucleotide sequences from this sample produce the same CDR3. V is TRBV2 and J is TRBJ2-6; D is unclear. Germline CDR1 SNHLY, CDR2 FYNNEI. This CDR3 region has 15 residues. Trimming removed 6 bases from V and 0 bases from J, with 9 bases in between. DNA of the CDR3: TGTGCCAGCAGCGGACGAAGCTCTGGGGCCAACGTCCTGACTTTC. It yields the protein CASSGRSSGANVLTF.

The CDR3 region is CASSIVGEETQYF. The CDR3 bases are TGTGCCAGTAGTATCGTCGGGGAAGAGACCCAGTACTTC. The chain has TRBV19 and TRBJ2-5; perhaps TRBD2 as D (5 bases). Between the trimmed V and J ends, which lost 3 bases and 3 bases, there was a span of 8 bases. CDR1 is LNHDA, CDR2 SQIVND, per germline (reference sequence). The CDR3 runs to 13 residues.

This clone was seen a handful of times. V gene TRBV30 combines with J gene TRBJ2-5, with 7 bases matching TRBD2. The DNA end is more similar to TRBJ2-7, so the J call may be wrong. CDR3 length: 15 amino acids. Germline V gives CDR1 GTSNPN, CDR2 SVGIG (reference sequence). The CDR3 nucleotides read TGTGCCTGGAGTGGTCAGGCGGGAGTTGCCTACGAGCAGTACTTC. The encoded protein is CAWSGQAGVAYEQYF.

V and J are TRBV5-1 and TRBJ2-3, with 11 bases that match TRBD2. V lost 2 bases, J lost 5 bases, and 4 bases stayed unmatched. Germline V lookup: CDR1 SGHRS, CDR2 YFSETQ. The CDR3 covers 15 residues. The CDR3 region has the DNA TGCGCCAGCAGCTTCCTAGCGGGAGGAGGAGATACGCAGTATTTT. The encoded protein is CASSFLAGGGDTQYF.

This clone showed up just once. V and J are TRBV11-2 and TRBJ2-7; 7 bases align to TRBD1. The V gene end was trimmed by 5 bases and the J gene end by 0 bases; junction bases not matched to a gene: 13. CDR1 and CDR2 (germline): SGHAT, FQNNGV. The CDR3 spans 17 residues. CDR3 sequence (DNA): TGTGCCAGCAGCCCCTTACGACAGGGTTTGGGCTCCTACGAGCAGTACTTC. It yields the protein CASSPLRQGLGSYEQYF.

The CDR3 sequence is CASSTSGSRADTQYF. DNA of the CDR3: TGTGCCAGCAGCACAAGCGGGAGTCGGGCAGATACGCAGTATTTT. The V gene is TRBV11-2, the J gene TRBJ2-3, with TRBD2 matching 8 bases. J was trimmed by 4 bases and V by 5 bases; bases with no gene match: 8. Germline V lookup: CDR1 SGHAT, CDR2 FQNNGV. The CDR3 has 15 residues.

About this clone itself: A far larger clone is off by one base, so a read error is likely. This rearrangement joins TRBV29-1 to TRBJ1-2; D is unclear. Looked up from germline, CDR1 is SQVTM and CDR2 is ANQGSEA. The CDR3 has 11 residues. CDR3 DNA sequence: TGCAGCGAGTCCTCAAACTGTGGCTACACCTTC. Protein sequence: CSESSNCGYTF.

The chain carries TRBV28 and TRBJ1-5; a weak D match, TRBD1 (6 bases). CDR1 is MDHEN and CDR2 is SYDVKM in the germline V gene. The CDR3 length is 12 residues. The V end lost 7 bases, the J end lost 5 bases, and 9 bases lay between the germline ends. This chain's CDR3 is CASTDSHQPQHF. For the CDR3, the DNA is TGTGCCAGCACGGACAGCCATCAGCCCCAGCATTTT.

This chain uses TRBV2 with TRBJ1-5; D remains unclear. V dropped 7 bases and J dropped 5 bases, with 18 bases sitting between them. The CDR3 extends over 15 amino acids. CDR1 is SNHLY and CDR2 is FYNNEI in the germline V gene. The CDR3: CASKLESGRDQPQHF. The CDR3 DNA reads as TGTGCCAGCAAGTTGGAGTCCGGACGGGATCAGCCCCAGCATTTT. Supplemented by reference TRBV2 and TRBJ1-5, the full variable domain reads EPEVTQTPSHQVTQMGQEVILRCVPISNHLYFYWYRQILGQKVEFLVSFYNNEISEKSEIFDDQFSVERPDGSNFTLKIRSTKLEDSAMYFCASKLESGRDQPQHFGDGTRLSIL.

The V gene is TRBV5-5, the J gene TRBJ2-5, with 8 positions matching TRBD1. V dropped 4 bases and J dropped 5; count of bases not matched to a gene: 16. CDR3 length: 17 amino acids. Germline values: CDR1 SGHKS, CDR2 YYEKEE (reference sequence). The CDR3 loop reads CASSSSTGGDQWETQYF. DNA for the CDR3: TGTGCCAGCAGCAGTAGTACAGGGGGAGATCAATGGGAGACCCAGTACTTC.

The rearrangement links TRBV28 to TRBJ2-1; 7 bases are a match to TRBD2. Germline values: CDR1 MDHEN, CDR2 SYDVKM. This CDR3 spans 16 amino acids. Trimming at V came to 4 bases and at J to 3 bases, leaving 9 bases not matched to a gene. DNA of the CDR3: TGTGCCAGCAGTTCTTTGGCGGGAGCCATCTACAATGAGCAGTTCTTC. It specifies CASSSLAGAIYNEQFF.

CDR3 DNA sequence: TGTGCCAGCAGCCCGAGGGGGGACAGGGTCCACAATGAGCAGTTCTTC. Translation gives CASSPRGDRVHNEQFF. The rearrangement joins TRBV5-4 to TRBJ2-1, with 9 bases that match TRBD1. CDR3 length: 16 amino acids. J gave up 5 bases and V 4 bases, and 10 bases lay outside the gene matches. Germline assignment: CDR1 SGHNT and CDR2 YYREEE (reference sequence).

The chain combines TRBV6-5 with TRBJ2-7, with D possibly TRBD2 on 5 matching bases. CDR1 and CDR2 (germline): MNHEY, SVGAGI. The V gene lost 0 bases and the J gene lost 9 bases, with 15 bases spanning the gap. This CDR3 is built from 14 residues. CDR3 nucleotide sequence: TGTGCCAGCAGTTACTCGGTAGGGAGAGGCGGGCAGTACTTC. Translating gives CASSYSVGRGGQYF.

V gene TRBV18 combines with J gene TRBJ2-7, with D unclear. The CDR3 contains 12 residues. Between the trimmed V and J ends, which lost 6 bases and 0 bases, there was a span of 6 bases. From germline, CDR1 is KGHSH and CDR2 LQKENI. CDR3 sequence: CASSYSSYEQYF. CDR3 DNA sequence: TGTGCCAGCTCCTACAGCTCCTACGAGCAGTACTTC.

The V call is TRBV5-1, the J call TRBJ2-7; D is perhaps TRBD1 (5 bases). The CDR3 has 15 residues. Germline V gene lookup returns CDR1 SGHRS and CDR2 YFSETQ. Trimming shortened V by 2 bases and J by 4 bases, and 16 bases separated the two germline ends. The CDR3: CASSLGALGSYEQYF. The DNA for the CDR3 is TGCGCCAGCAGCTTAGGGGCGTTAGGCTCTTACGAGCAGTACTTC. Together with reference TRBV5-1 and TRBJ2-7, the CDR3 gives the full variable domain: KAGVTQTPRYLIKTRGQQVTLSCSPISGHRSVSWYQQTPGQGLQFLFEYFSETQRNKGNFPGRFSGRQFSNSRSEMNVSTLELGDSALYLCASSLGALGSYEQYFGPGTRLTVT.

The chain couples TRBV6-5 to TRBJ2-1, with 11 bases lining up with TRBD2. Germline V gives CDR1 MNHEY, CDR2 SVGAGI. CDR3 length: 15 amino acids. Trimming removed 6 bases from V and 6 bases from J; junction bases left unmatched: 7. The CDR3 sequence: CASSRSGRAVNEQFF. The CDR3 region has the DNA TGTGCCAGCAGCCGTAGCGGGAGGGCCGTCAATGAGCAGTTCTTC.

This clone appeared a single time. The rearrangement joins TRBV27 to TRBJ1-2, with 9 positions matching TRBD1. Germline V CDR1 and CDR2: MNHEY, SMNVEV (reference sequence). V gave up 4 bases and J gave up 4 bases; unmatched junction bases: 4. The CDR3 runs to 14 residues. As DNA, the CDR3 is TGTGCCAGCAGTTCGAAGGACAGGGGCTATGGCTACACCTTC. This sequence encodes CASSSKDRGYGYTF.

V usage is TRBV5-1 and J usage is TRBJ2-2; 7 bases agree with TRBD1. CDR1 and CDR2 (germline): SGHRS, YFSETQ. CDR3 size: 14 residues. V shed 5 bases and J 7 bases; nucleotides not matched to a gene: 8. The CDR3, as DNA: TGCGCCAGCAGTCGGCAGGGGGAAGTCGGGGAGCTGTTTTTT. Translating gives CASSRQGEVGELFF.

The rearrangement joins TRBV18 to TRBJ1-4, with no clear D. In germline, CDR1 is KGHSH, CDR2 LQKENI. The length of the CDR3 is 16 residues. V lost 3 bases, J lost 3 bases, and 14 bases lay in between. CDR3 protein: CASSPPQEGPNEKLFF. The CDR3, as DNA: TGTGCCAGCTCACCCCCCCAGGAGGGCCCTAATGAAAAACTGTTTTTT.

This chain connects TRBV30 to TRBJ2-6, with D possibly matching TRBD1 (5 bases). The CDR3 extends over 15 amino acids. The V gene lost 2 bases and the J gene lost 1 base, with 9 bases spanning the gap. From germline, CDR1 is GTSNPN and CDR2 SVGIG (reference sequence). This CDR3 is CAWSRAGSGANVLTF. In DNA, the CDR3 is TGTGCCTGGAGTAGGGCAGGGTCTGGGGCCAACGTCCTGACTTTC.